The rows below give T cell receptor beta chains drawn from one sample of a study of early T cells in non-severe SARS-CoV-2 infection. In TCRdb, the 5' RACE reads were re-called with MiXCR into one record per CDR3 protein. In the table there are approximately 35,000 distinct CDR3 sequences, 5.5% to 6% of which are singletons. Sequenced sample: whole blood. These receptors all come from an adult who was a healthcare worker with PCR-confirmed SARS-CoV-2 infection or an uninfected control (not recorded which). Each CDR3 is given with its conserved first and last residue. Each record gives: J gene, V gene, CDR3 protein.

J gene: TRBJ2-2; V gene: TRBV18; CDR3 protein: CASSPATSANTGELFF
J gene: TRBJ2-3; V gene: TRBV7-6; CDR3 protein: CASSQTSGGAFTTDTQYF
J gene: TRBJ2-5; V gene: TRBV10-3; CDR3 protein: CAISGLAGGQETQYF
J gene: TRBJ2-3; V gene: TRBV6-5; CDR3 protein: CASSYQRGYGTDTQYF
J gene: TRBJ1-6; V gene: TRBV7-9; CDR3 protein: CASSLTDSSYNSPLHF
J gene: TRBJ1-5; V gene: TRBV6-7; CDR3 protein: CASSYSEGDNQPQHF
J gene: TRBJ2-7; V gene: TRBV7-9; CDR3 protein: CASSSEWNFYEQYF
J gene: TRBJ1-6; V gene: TRBV19; CDR3 protein: CASTETAAHNSPLHF
J gene: TRBJ1-2; V gene: TRBV6-1; CDR3 protein: CASMVGSLAAGYTF
J gene: TRBJ2-5; V gene: TRBV7-9; CDR3 protein: CASSQTGSGEKTQYF
J gene: TRBJ2-2; V gene: TRBV20-1; CDR3 protein: CSVPSAAGELFF
J gene: TRBJ2-1; V gene: TRBV7-6; CDR3 protein: CASSPAGYNEQFF
J gene: TRBJ2-1; V gene: TRBV11-3; CDR3 protein: CASSLDLAGEQFF
J gene: TRBJ2-7; V gene: TRBV5-1; CDR3 protein: CASPGLRGGAYEQYF
J gene: TRBJ2-1; V gene: TRBV20-1; CDR3 protein: CSAEGGGRWNEQFF
J gene: TRBJ1-2; V gene: TRBV12-3/TRBV12-4; CDR3 protein: CASSTDRNYGYTF
J gene: TRBJ1-4; V gene: TRBV5-6; CDR3 protein: CASSMGGEEKLFF
J gene: TRBJ2-7; V gene: TRBV27; CDR3 protein: CASSPTDGYEQYF
J gene: TRBJ2-1; V gene: TRBV12-3/TRBV12-4; CDR3 protein: CASRDYVDNEQFF
J gene: TRBJ2-7; V gene: TRBV5-6; CDR3 protein: CASSAVGYEQYF